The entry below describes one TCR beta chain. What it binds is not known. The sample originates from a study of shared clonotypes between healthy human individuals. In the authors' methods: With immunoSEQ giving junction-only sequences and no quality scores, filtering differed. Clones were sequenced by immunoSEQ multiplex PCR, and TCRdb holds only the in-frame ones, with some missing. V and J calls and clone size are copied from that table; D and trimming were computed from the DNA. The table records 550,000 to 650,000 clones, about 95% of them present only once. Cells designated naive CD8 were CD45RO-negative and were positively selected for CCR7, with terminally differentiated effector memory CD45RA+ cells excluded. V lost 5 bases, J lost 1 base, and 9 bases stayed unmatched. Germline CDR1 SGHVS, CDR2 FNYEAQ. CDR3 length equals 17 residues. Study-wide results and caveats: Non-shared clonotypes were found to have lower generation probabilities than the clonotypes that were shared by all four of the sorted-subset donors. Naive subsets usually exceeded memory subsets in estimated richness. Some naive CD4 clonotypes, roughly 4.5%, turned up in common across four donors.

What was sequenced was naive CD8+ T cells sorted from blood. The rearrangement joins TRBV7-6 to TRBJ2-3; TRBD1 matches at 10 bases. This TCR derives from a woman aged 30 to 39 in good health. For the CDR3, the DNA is TGTGCCAGCAGCCCTAGATCCGGGACAGGGGGCACAGATACGCAGTATTTT. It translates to CASSPRSGTGGTDTQYF.